This T cell receptor (beta chain) was documented in a study of shared clonotypes between healthy human individuals. Generated by immunoSEQ multiplex PCR, the TCRdb table keeps only in-frame clones and is missing some. The sample includes about 2.4 million clones, about 92% of them seen just once. The CDR3 consists of 15 residues. V lost 8 bases, J lost 9 bases, and 11 bases stayed unmatched. Germline values: CDR1 SNHLY, CDR2 FYNNEI. This TCR came from a man between 18 and 35 years old in good health. The material sequenced was naive CD4+ T cells sorted from blood. Specified subset: CD45RA+ positively selected. The chain combines TRBV2 with TRBJ2-1, with TRBD2 matching over 12 bases. This CDR3 reads CASRGLAGGQGEQFF. CDR3 nucleotide sequence: TGTGCCAGCCGGGGCCTAGCGGGAGGGCAAGGTGAGCAGTTCTTC. Full variable domain (rest looked up from reference TRBV2 and TRBJ2-1): EPEVTQTPSHQVTQMGQEVILRCVPISNHLYFYWYRQILGQKVEFLVSFYNNEISEKSEIFDDQFSVERPDGSNFTLKIRSTKLEDSAMYFCASRGLAGGQGEQFFGPGTRLTVL.